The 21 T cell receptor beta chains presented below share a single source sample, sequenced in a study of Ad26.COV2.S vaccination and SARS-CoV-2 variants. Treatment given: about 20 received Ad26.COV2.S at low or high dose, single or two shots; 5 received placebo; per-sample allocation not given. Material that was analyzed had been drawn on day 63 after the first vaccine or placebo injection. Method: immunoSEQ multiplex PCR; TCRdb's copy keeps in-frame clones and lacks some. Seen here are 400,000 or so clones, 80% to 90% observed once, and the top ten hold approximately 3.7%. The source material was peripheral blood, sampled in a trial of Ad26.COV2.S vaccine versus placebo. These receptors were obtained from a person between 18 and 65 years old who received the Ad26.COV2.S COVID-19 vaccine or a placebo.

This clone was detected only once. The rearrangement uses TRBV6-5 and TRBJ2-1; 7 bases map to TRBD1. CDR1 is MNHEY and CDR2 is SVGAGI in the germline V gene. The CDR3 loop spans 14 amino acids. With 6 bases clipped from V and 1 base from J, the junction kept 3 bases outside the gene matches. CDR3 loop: CASRGQLSYNEQFF. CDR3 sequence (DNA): TGTGCCAGCAGGGGACAGCTTTCCTACAATGAGCAGTTCTTC.

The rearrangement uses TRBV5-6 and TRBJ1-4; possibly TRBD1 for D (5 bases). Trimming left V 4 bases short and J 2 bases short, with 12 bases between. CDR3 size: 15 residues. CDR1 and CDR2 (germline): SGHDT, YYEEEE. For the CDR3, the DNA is TGTGCCAGCAGCCTGAGACAGACGACTAATGAAAAACTGTTTTTT. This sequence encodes CASSLRQTTNEKLFF. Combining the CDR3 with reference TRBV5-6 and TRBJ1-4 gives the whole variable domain DAGVTQSPTHLIKTRGQQVTLRCSPKSGHDTVSWYQQALGQGPQFIFQYYEEEERQRGNFPDRFSGHQFPNYSSELNVNALLLGDSALYLCASSLRQTTNEKLFFGSGTQLSVL.

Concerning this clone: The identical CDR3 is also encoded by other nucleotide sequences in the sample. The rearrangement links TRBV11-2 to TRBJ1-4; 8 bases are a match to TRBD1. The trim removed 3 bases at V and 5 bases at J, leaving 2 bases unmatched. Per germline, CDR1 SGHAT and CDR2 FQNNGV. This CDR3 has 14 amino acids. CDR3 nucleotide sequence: TGTGCCAGCAGCTTGGACAGGGCAAATGAAAAACTGTTTTTT. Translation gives CASSLDRANEKLFF.

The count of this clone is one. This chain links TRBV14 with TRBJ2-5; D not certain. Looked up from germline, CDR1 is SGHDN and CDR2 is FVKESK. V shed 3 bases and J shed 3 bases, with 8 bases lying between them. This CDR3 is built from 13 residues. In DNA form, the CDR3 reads TGTGCCAGCAGCCATTTTGGCGAAGAGACCCAGTACTTC. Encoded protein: CASSHFGEETQYF.

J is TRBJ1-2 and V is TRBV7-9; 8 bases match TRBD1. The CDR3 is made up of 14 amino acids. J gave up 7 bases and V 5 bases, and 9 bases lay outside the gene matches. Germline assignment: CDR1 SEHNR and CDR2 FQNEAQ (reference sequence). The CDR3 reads CASSAPTGAPGYTF. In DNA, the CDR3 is TGTGCCAGCAGCGCCCCGACAGGGGCGCCTGGCTACACCTTC.

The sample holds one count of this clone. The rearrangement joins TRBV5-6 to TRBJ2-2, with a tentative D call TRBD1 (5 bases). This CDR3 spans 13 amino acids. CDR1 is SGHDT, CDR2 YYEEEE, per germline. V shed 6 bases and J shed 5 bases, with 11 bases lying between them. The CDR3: CASTEGVTGELFF. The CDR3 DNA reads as TGTGCCAGCACCGAAGGGGTTACCGGGGAGCTGTTTTTT.

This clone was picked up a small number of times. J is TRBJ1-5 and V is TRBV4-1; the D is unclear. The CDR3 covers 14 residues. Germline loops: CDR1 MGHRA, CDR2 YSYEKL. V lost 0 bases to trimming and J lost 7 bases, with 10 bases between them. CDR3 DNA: TGCGCCAGCAGCCAAGATTCCTCTACCCAGCCCCAGCATTTT. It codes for CASSQDSSTQPQHF.

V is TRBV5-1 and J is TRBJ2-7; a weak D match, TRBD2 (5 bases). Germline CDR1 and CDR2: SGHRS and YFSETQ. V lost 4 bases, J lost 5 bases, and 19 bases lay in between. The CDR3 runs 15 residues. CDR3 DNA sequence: TGCGCCAGCAGCCCAGTCGTGGAGGCGACGGACGAGCAGTACTTC. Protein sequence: CASSPVVEATDEQYF.

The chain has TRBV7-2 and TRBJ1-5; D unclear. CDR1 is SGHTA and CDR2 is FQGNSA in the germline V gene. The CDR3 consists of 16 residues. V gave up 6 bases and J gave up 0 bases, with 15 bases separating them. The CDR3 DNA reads TGTGCCAGCAGTGCCGTTTCAGCCCTTAGCAATCAGCCCCAGCATTTT. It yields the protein CASSAVSALSNQPQHF. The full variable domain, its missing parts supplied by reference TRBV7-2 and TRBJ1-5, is GAGVSQSPSNKVTEKGKDVELRCDPISGHTALYWYRQSLGQGLEFLIYFQGNSAPDKSGLPSDRFSAERTGGSVSTLTIQRTQQEDSAVYLCASSAVSALSNQPQHFGDGTRLSIL.

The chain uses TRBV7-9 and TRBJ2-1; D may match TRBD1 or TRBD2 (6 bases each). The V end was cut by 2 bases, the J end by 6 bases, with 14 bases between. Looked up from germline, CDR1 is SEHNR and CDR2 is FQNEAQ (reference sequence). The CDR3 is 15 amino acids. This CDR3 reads CASSLPWGAGNEQFF. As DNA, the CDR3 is TGTGCCAGCAGCTTACCGTGGGGGGCGGGCAATGAGCAGTTCTTC.

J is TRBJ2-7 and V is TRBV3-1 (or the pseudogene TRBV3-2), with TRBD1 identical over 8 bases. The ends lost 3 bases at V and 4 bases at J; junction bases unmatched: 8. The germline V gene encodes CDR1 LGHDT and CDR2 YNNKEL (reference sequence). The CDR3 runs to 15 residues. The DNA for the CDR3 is TGTGCCAGCAGCCACTCCGGACAGGGTCCGTACGAGCAGTACTTC. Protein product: CASSHSGQGPYEQYF.

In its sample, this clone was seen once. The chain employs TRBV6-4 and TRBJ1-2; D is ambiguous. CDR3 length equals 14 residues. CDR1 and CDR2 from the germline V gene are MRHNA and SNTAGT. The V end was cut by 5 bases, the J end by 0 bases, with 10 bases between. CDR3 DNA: TGTGCCAGCAGTTGGGGTCCGCCTAACTATGGCTACACCTTC. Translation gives CASSWGPPNYGYTF.

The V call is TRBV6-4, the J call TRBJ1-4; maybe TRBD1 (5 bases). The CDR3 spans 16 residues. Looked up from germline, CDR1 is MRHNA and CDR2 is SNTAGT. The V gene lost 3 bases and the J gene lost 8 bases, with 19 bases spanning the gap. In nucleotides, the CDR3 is TGTGCCAGCAGTGAGTACTCAGGGCAGGGTGAGGAAAAACTGTTTTTT. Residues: CASSEYSGQGEEKLFF.

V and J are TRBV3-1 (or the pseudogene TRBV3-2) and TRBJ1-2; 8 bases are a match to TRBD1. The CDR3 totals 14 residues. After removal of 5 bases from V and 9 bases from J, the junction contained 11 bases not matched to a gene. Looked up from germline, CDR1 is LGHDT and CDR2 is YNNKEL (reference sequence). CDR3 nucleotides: TGTGCCAGCAGCTTAAGGGGACAGGATGGAAGCTACACCTTC. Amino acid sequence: CASSLRGQDGSYTF.

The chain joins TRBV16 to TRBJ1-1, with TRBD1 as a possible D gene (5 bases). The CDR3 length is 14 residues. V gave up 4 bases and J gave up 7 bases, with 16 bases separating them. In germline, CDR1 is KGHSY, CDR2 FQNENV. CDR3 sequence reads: CASSRTGTGVEAFF. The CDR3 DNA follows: TGTGCCAGCAGCCGCACCGGGACCGGAGTTGAAGCTTTCTTT.

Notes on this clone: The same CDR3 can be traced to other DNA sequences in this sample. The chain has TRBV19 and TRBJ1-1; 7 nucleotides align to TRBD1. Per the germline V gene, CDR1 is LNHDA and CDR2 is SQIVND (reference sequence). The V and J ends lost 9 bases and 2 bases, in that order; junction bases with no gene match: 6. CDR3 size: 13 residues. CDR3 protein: CASSQGVNTEAFF. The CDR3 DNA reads TGTGCCAGCTCCCAGGGGGTCAACACTGAAGCTTTCTTT.

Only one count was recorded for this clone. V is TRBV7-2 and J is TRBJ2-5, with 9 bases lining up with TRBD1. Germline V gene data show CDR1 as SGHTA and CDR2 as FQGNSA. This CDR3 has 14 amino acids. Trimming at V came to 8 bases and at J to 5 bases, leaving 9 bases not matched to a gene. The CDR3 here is CASRRTGDRETQYF. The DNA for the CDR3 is TGTGCCAGCCGGAGGACAGGGGATCGGGAGACCCAGTACTTC.

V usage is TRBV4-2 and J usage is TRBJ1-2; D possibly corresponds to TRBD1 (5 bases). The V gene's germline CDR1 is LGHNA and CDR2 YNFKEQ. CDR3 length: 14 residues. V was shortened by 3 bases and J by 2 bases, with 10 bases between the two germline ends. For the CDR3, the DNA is TGTGCCAGCAGCCAGAGTCAGGGAAACTATGGCTACACCTTC. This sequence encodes CASSQSQGNYGYTF.

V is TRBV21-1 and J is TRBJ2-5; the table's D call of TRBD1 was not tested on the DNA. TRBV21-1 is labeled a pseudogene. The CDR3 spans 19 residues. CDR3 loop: CASSKRGRWTGRGGETQYF. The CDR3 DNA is TGTGCCAGCAGCAAAAGGGGGAGATGGACAGGCCGAGGAGGGGAGACCCAGTACTTC.

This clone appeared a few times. The CDR3 coding sequence is TGTGCCAGCAGCTTCCCCCCCCAACTAGCGGGGGTTGGTAGTGAGCAGTTCTTC. Translated, it gives CASSFPPQLAGVGSEQFF. This chain uses TRBV7-8 with TRBJ2-1; TRBD2 agrees at 11 bases. The ends lost 3 bases at V and 9 bases at J; junction bases unmatched: 16. The CDR3 is made up of 18 amino acids. From germline, CDR1 is SGHVS and CDR2 FQNEAQ.

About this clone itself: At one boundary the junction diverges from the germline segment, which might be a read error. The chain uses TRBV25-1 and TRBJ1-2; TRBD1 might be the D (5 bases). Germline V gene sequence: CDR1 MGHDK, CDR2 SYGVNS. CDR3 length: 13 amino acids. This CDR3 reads CASSESPDSLYLF. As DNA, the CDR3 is TGTGCCAGCAGTGAATCCCCTGACAGTCTTTACCTCTTC.